The entry that follows covers one T cell receptor beta chain sequence. The sample is drawn from a study of blood T cell repertoires in COVID-19. This CDR3 region has 14 residues. V dropped 5 bases and J dropped 3 bases, with 14 bases sitting between them. Germline V lookup: CDR1 SGHTA, CDR2 FQGNSA. The protocol was immunoSEQ multiplex PCR, while the TCRdb copy is restricted to in-frame clones and leaves out a portion. The sample yields about 190,000 clones, around nine tenths seen once. Sequencing was done on a sample of peripheral blood. The TCR was taken from a man between 25 and 39 years old with acute or convalescent COVID-19. The V and J genes are TRBV7-2 and TRBJ2-7, with D tentatively TRBD1 (6 bases). In DNA form, the CDR3 reads TGTGCCAGCAGCGGGGGCAATCTCATCTACGAGCAGTACTTC. It codes for CASSGGNLIYEQYF.